A single sample is the source of the 17 T cell receptor beta chains below, sequenced in a study of read filtering for tumor transcriptome and immune sequencing (dated by TCRdb to 2018 to 2021). The listed sequencing device is Illumina HiSeq 4000. The Immunoverse kit was used to build TCR libraries from roughly 440 ng RNA, with molecular barcoded adaptors covering alpha/delta and beta/gamma chains. The raw public reads went through TCRdb reprocessing: fastp at Q25, MiXCR clone calling, in-frame beta chains kept. Identical CDR3 proteins give one entry, which carries the most common genes and DNA. Within this sample are over 45,000 distinct CDR3 sequences, with around a fifth of them counted one time only. The ten largest clones represent about 15% of the sample. The specimen sequenced was a population of CD138-negative cells sorted from bone marrow. Taken with the paper, the label for cell subset or site translates to: bone marrow mononuclear cells depleted of CD138+ plasma/myeloma cells by negative magnetic selection. The receptors come from a donor at least 40 years old with multiple myeloma.

There are a few counts of this clonotype. The CDR3 loop is CASSQRGTGANVLTF. In DNA form, the CDR3 reads TGTGCCAGCAGCCAAAGGGGGACTGGGGCCAACGTCCTGACTTTC. The chain links TRBV3-1 to TRBJ2-6; D is perhaps TRBD1 (6 bases). This CDR3 has 15 amino acids. The germline CDR1 and CDR2 sequences are LGHDT and YNNKEL (reference sequence). With 2 bases removed from V and 2 bases from J, the gap between germline ends came to 7 bases. The full variable domain, its missing parts supplied by reference TRBV3-1 and TRBJ2-6, is DTAVSQTPKYLVTQMGNDKSIKCEQNLGHDTMYWYKQDSKKFLKIMFSYNNKELIINETVPNRFSPKSPDKAHLNLHINSLELGDSAVYFCASSQRGTGANVLTFGAGSRLTVL.

This clonotype was counted many times. Germline is not matched at one junction end, which may reflect a read error. The chain recombines TRBV4-1 with TRBJ2-1; D is tentatively TRBD1 or TRBD2 (6 bases each). The CDR3 is 15 residues long. CDR1 is MGHRA and CDR2 is YSYEKL in the germline V gene. CDR3 DNA: TGTGCCAGCAGCCAAGATGGGGGGCTCTACAATGAGCAGTTCTTC. Encoded protein: CASSQDGGLYNEQFF.

This clonotype showed up many times. This rearrangement joins TRBV20-1 to TRBJ2-1; TRBD2 agrees at 10 bases. J lost 7 bases, V lost 5 bases, and 11 bases had no gene match. The CDR3 runs to 15 residues. The germline gives CDR1 DFQATT, CDR2 SNEGSKA (reference sequence). The CDR3 here is CSALPPGLARNEQFF. The DNA of the CDR3 is TGCAGTGCTCTACCCCCGGGACTAGCGAGAAATGAGCAGTTCTTC.

The chain uses TRBV29-1 and TRBJ2-1; D not certain. Germline CDR1 SQVTM, CDR2 ANQGSEA. V was cut by 6 bases and J by 5 bases, with 8 bases left in between. CDR3 length equals 11 residues. CDR3: CSVYSNNEQFF. The CDR3 DNA reads TGCAGCGTCTATTCAAACAATGAGCAGTTCTTC.

The rearrangement links TRBV28 to TRBJ2-1, with TRBD1 matching 10 bases. V lost 4 bases and J lost 6; bases outside the gene matches: 12. CDR1 MDHEN and CDR2 SYDVKM come from the germline V gene. The length of the CDR3 is 17 residues. The CDR3 loop reads CASSSLLGQGICNEQFF. The CDR3 DNA follows: TGTGCCAGCAGTTCGCTACTGGGACAGGGGATTTGCAATGAGCAGTTCTTC.

This clonotype has at least ten counts. V is TRBV11-3 and J is TRBJ2-3, with a possible D match to TRBD2 (5 bases). This CDR3 region has 20 residues. V was clipped by 2 bases and J by 3 bases, with 27 bases between them. CDR1 is SGHNT, CDR2 YENEEA, per germline. The CDR3 DNA reads as TGTGCCAGCAGCTTAATAACTGGAAGACACACGGAAAGAGGGACAGATACGCAGTATTTT. It yields the protein CASSLITGRHTERGTDTQYF.

This clonotype was observed at least ten times. The chain combines TRBV11-3 with TRBJ2-2; D is ambiguous. The CDR3 consists of 15 residues. From germline, CDR1 is SGHNT and CDR2 YENEEA. V was clipped by 4 bases and J by 3 bases, with 12 bases between them. This CDR3 reads CASSSSPSDTGELFF. CDR3 sequence (DNA): TGTGCCAGCAGCTCCAGTCCCTCAGACACCGGGGAGCTGTTTTTT.

The chain employs TRBV7-8 and TRBJ2-5; possibly TRBD2 for D (6 bases). Germline values: CDR1 SGHVS, CDR2 FQNEAQ. There are 13 residues in the CDR3. The germline V and J ends were trimmed by 3 bases and 2 bases, with 7 bases remaining between them. The CDR3 protein is CASSFGGQETQYF. The CDR3 coding sequence is TGTGCCAGCAGCTTTGGGGGGCAAGAGACCCAGTACTTC.

The chain recombines TRBV28 with TRBJ1-2; weak D call: TRBD1 (6 bases). This CDR3 contains 13 residues. Trimming shortened V by 2 bases and J by 8 bases, and 12 bases separated the two germline ends. From germline, CDR1 is MDHEN and CDR2 SYDVKM. The CDR3 region has the DNA TGTGCCAGCAGTTTAGAACAGGGACGCGGCTACACCTTC. The encoded protein is CASSLEQGRGYTF.

Ten or more counts support this clonotype. CDR3 bases: TGTGCCAGCAGTTCCGGTGAGCGTGCCTACGAGCAGTACTTC. Its protein is CASSSGERAYEQYF. This chain connects TRBV28 to TRBJ2-7, with D unclear. The CDR3 totals 14 residues. The germline V gene has CDR1 MDHEN and CDR2 SYDVKM. Deletions cut 4 bases from V and 2 bases from J, with 12 bases between.

This clonotype was recorded a few times. The genes are TRBV28 and TRBJ1-6, with 9 bases lining up with TRBD1. The CDR3 length is 15 residues. The junction had 4 bases not matched to a gene; V was cut back by 3 bases and J by 7 bases. Germline V lookup: CDR1 MDHEN, CDR2 SYDVKM. DNA for the CDR3: TGTGCCAGCAGTTTGGGGACAGGGTTGAATTCACCCCTCCACTTT. This gives the protein CASSLGTGLNSPLHF.

A remark on this clonotype: A much larger clone lies one base from this, so it may be a read error. CDR3 in DNA: TGTGCCAGCAGTATCCCAGGACCAGCGGGACAAGAGACCCAGTACTTC. This gives the protein CASSIPGPAGQETQYF. V is TRBV6-6 and J is TRBJ2-5; 7 nucleotides match TRBD2. CDR3 length equals 16 residues. With V trimmed by 5 bases and J by 2 bases, 11 bases remained unmatched. Germline V lookup: CDR1 MNHNY, CDR2 SVGAGI (reference sequence).

This clonotype occurred many times. This chain joins TRBV29-1 and TRBJ2-7; unclear D gene. The CDR3 has 13 amino acids. Looked up from germline, CDR1 is SQVTM and CDR2 is ANQGSEA. The V end lost 4 bases, the J end lost 3 bases, and 13 bases lay between the germline ends. This CDR3 is CSVVWQDLYEQYF. CDR3 nucleotides: TGCAGCGTTGTTTGGCAGGATCTCTACGAGCAGTACTTC.

This clonotype was detected a few times. The CDR3 nucleotides read TGCGCCAGCAGCCAGACGGCGGACGCCTACGAGCAGTACTTC. Protein sequence: CASSQTADAYEQYF. The chain couples TRBV4-1 to TRBJ2-7; D remains ambiguous. The CDR3 has 14 amino acids. Deletions cut 3 bases from V and 2 bases from J, with 11 bases between. CDR1 is MGHRA, CDR2 YSYEKL, per germline.

The V call is TRBV20-1, the J call TRBJ1-5; tentative D call: TRBD1 (5 bases). Germline loops: CDR1 DFQATT, CDR2 SNEGSKA (reference sequence). There are 13 residues in the CDR3. Trimming removed 7 bases at V and 3 bases at J, with 13 bases between. The CDR3 sequence is CSGTNDNNQPQHF. CDR3 nucleotide sequence: TGCAGTGGGACAAACGACAACAATCAGCCCCAGCATTTT.

This clonotype was picked up many times. This sequence joins TRBV12-3 or TRBV12-4 and TRBJ1-2; possibly TRBD1 for D (6 bases). CDR3 size: 13 residues. V lost 6 bases, J lost 6 bases, and 14 bases lay in between. The CDR3 spells CASSIRGRNGYTF. The CDR3 DNA reads TGTGCCAGCAGCATCAGGGGACGCAATGGCTACACCTTC.

This clonotype came up many times. This chain uses TRBV3-1 with TRBJ2-1; TRBD2 agrees at 12 bases. The junction had 13 bases not matched to a gene; V was cut back by 5 bases and J by 2 bases. The CDR3 is 19 residues long. The V gene's germline CDR1 is LGHDT and CDR2 YNNKEL (reference sequence). The CDR3 nucleotides are TGTGCCAGCAGCTTCGGACTAGCGGGACAGAGGGGTCCCTACAATGAGCAGTTCTTC. Protein product: CASSFGLAGQRGPYNEQFF.